This TCR beta chain was observed in a study of shared clonotypes between healthy human individuals. General study results and limits: Naive subsets, compared against memory subsets, generally had larger estimated richness values. Sampling used blood alone; tissue repertoires probably differ.

Per the original methods: ImmunoSEQ only sent back junction sequences with no quality scores, so filtering was done differently. TCRdb keeps only in-frame clones here, not all; method: immunoSEQ multiplex PCR. That table furnishes V, J and clone size, whereas the DNA furnished D and trimming. The sample has a few million clones; more than 90% are singletons. On this clone itself: Its cognate antigen is unknown.

The ends lost 5 bases at V and 0 bases at J; junction bases unmatched: 8. From germline, CDR1 is GTSNPN and CDR2 SVGIG (reference sequence). This CDR3 region has 16 residues. The chain carries TRBV30 and TRBJ2-5; TRBD2 aligns across 11 bases. Sequenced: naive CD4+ T cells sorted from blood. Sample subset: CD45RA+ positively selected. The sequence came from a man aged 18 to 35 in good health. CDR3 residues: CAWGPLLAGDQETQYF. CDR3 nucleotides: TGTGCCTGGGGTCCTCTACTAGCGGGGGACCAAGAGACCCAGTACTTC.